The present TCR beta chain was sequenced within a study of PD-L1 blockade in urothelial cancer. Sample time point: peripheral blood 6 weeks after treatment start. Enrolled patients showed locally advanced or metastatic urothelial carcinoma. V dropped 6 bases and J dropped 8; count of bases not matched to a gene: 8. Germline V CDR1 and CDR2: MNHNS, SASEGT. The CDR3 loop spans 13 amino acids. Method: immunoSEQ multiplex PCR; TCRdb's copy keeps in-frame clones and lacks some. The sample records just under 45,000 clones, roughly 80% being singletons. The chain uses TRBV6-1 and TRBJ1-2; 8 bases align to TRBD1. This receptor was identified in a man aged 60 to 75 with urothelial cancer. This specimen was PBMCs, taken around atezolizumab (anti-PD-L1) treatment. CDR3 DNA sequence: TGTGCCAGCAGCTACGGACAGGGAGGCGGCTACACCTTC. Residues: CASSYGQGGGYTF.